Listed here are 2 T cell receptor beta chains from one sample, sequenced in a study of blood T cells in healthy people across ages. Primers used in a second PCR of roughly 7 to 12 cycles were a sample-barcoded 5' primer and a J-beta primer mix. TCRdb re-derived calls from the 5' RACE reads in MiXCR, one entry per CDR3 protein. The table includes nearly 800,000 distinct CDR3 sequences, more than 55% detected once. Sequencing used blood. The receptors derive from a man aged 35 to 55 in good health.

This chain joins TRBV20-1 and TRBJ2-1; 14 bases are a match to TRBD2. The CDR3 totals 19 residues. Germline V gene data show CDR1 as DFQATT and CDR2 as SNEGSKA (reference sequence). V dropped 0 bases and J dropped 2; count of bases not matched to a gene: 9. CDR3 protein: CSARDKGLAGVRAYNEQFF. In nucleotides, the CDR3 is TGCAGTGCTAGAGATAAGGGACTAGCGGGAGTGAGGGCCTACAATGAGCAGTTCTTC.

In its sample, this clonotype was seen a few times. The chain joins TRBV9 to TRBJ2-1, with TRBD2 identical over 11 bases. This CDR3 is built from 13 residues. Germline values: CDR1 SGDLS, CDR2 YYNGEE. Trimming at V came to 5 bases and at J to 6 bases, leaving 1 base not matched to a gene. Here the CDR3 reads CASSGTSGNEQFF. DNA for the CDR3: TGTGCCAGCAGTGGGACTAGCGGCAATGAGCAGTTCTTC.